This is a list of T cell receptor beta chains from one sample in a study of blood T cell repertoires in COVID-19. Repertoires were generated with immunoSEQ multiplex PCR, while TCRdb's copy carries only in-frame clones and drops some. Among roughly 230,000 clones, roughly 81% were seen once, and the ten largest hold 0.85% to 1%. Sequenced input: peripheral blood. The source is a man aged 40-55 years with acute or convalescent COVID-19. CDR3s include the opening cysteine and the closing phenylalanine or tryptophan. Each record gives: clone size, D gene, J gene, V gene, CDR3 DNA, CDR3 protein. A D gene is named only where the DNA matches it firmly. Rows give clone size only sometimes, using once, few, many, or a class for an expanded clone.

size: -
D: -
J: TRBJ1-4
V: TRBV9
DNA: TGTGCCAGCAGCGTGGGGTTAGGGGGTGGAACTAATGAAAAACTGTTTTTT
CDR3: CASSVGLGGGTNEKLFF

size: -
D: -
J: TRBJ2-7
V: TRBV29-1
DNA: TGCAGCGTTGATTATCATTCGGGTGAGCAGTACTTC
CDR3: CSVDYHSGEQYF

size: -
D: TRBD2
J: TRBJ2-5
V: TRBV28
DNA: TGTGCCAGCAAGGACGGGGGGCAAGAGACCCAGTACTTC
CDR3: CASKDGGQETQYF

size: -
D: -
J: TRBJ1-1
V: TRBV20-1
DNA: TGCAGTGCTCCAGAGAACACTGAAGCTTTCTTT
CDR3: CSAPENTEAFF

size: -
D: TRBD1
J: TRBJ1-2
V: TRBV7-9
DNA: TGTGCCAGCAGCCCGGAGGAGGGGGCGGACTATGGCTACACCTTC
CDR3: CASSPEEGADYGYTF

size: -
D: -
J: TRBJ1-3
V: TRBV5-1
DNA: TGCGCCAGCAGGGCCGGGATAAACTCTGGAAACACCATATATTTT
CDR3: CASRAGINSGNTIYF

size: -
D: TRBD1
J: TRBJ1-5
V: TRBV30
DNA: TGTGCCTGGGGGGGACAGGGACGCAATCAGCCCCAGCATTTT
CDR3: CAWGGQGRNQPQHF

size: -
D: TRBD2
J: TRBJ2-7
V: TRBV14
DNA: TGTGCCAGCAGCCAGACTAGCGGGGGGGGCTCCTACGAGCAGTACTTC
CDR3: CASSQTSGGGSYEQYF

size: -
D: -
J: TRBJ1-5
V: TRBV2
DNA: TGTGCCAGCAGTGAAGTGGCCCACAATCAGCCCCAGCATTTT
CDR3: CASSEVAHNQPQHF

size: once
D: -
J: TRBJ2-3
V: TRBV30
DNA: TGTGCCTGGACTGTGCGAGATACGCAGTATTTT
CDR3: CAWTVRDTQYF

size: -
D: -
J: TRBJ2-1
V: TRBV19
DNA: TGTGCCAGTATGGCTAGCGAACACAATGAGCAGTTCTTC
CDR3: CASMASEHNEQFF

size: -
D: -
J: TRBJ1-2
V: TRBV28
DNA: TGTGCCAGCAGTCCGTGGGGCGCCCATGGCTACACCTTC
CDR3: CASSPWGAHGYTF

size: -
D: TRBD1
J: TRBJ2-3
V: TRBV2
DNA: TGTGCCTCCAGCCGGGACAGGGGCACAGATACGCAGTATTTT
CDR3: CASSRDRGTDTQYF

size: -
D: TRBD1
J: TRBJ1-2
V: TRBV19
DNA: TGTGCCAGTGCTGACAGGGCGGACTATGGCTACACCTTC
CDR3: CASADRADYGYTF

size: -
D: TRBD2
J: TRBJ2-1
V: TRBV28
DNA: TGTGCCAGCAGGGGGGGGATAGGTGAGCAGTTCTTC
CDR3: CASRGGIGEQFF

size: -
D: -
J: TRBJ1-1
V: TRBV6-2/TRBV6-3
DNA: TGTGCCAGCAGTTACCGGTATGAGGAAGCTTTCTTT
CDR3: CASSYRYEEAFF

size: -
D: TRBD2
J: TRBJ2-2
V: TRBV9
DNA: TGTGCCAGCAGCGTCTTCACTAGCGGGGGCTCCGGGGAGCTGTTTTTT
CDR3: CASSVFTSGGSGELFF

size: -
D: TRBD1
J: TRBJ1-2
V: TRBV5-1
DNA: TGCGCCAGCAGCGAACGCCCGGGACAGATAATCTATGGCTACACCTTC
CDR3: CASSERPGQIIYGYTF

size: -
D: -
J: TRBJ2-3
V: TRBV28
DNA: TGTGCCACCGAGGGAAGTAGCACAGATACGCAGTATTTT
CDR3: CATEGSSTDTQYF

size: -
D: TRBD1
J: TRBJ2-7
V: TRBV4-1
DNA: TGCGCCAGCAGCGGACAGGGGGCGGGCGAGCAGTACTTC
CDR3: CASSGQGAGEQYF

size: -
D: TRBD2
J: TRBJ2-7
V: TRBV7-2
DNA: TGTGCCAGCAGCCCGGCGGCAAGCGGGGTTCCCTACGAGCAGTACTTC
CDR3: CASSPAASGVPYEQYF

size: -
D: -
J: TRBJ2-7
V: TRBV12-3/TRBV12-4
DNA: TGTGCCAGCAGTTTAGGTGGCCACGAGCAGTACTTC
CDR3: CASSLGGHEQYF

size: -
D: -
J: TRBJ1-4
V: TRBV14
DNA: TGTGCCAGCAGTGACTTGGAGGGATTTAATGAAAAACTGTTTTTT
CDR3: CASSDLEGFNEKLFF

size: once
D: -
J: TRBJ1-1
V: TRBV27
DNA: TGTGCCAGCCAAATTGGGTATTCCGAGGGGGCTGAAGCTTTCTTT
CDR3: CASQIGYSEGAEAFF

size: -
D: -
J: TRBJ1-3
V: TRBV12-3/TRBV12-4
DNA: TGTGCCAGCACAGGATACTCTGGAAACACCATATATTTT
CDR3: CASTGYSGNTIYF

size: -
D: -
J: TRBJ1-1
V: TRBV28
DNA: TGTGCCACCAAAAATACATGGAACACTGAAGCTTTCTTT
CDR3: CATKNTWNTEAFF

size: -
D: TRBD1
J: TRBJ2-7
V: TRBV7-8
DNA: TGTGCCAGCAGCTCAACAGGGACAGAGGGGGCCTACGAGCAGTACTTC
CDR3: CASSSTGTEGAYEQYF

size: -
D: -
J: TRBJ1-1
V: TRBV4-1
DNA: TGCGCCAGCAGCCCCGGGGACACTGAAGCTTTCTTT
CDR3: CASSPGDTEAFF

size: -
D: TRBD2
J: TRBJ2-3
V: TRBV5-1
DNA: TGCGCCAGCAGCTTGGATACAGCGGGGGGAACAGATACGCAGTATTTT
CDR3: CASSLDTAGGTDTQYF

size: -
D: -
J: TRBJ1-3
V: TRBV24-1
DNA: TGTGCCACCAGTGATTTCCGTGACACACACTCTGGAAACACCATATATTTT
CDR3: CATSDFRDTHSGNTIYF

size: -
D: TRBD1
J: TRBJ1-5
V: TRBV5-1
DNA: TGCGCCAGCAGCGAGACAGGGACTAATCAGCCCCAGCATTTT
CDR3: CASSETGTNQPQHF

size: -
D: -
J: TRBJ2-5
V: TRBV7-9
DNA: TGTGCCAGCACCCTCGGGGGTCTCGTGGAGACCCAGTACTTC
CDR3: CASTLGGLVETQYF